The source of this T cell receptor (beta chain) is a study of shared clonotypes between healthy human individuals. The assay was immunoSEQ multiplex PCR, and TCRdb's table has in-frame clones only and misses some. The sample shows under 2,000,000 clones, about 95% of them seen only once. CD45RO-negative, CCR7-selected cells formed the naive CD8 fraction, which excluded terminally differentiated effector memory CD45RA+ cells. Deletions cut 7 bases from V and 4 bases from J, with 11 bases between. Germline V gene lookup returns CDR1 MDHEN and CDR2 SYDVKM. The CDR3 consists of 12 residues. Turning to this clone: This sample includes further DNA sequences coding for the same CDR3.

Sequenced sample: naive CD8+ T cells sorted from blood. This chain connects TRBV28 to TRBJ2-7, with a possible D match to TRBD2 (5 bases). This TCR came from a young man in good health. This CDR3 is CASTPGGYEQYF. CDR3 nucleotide sequence: TGTGCCAGCACCCCCGGCGGGTACGAGCAGTACTTC.